This T cell receptor beta chain was recorded in a study of naive and memory T cell subsets. The CDR3 covers 10 residues. Germline V CDR1 and CDR2: MNHNS, SASEGT. V lost 8 bases and J 6 bases, leaving 6 bases between the germline ends. The beta constant-region primer was an equimolar mix of two oligonucleotides covering TRBC1 and TRBC2. Four rounds of PCR amplified the ligated cDNA using nested alpha and beta constant-region primers plus SP2. TCRdb ran MiXCR on the UMI-ligation and nested PCR reads and lists one entry per CDR3 protein. The data hold several thousand distinct CDR3 sequences, with around 5.2% observed a single time. Judged by abundance, this clonotype is medium-sized.

The chain employs TRBV6-1 and TRBJ2-3; D is undetermined. Material for sequencing was effector memory CD8+ T cells from blood. Described subset: effector memory, CD45RA- CD27-. The source of this sequence is a human donor in good health. The CDR3 loop reads CASVFDTQYF. CDR3 DNA sequence: TGTGCCAGCGTTTTTGATACGCAGTATTTT.